The rows below give T cell receptor beta chains drawn from one sample of a study of cytomegalovirus exposure and HLA in healthy donors. Produced via immunoSEQ multiplex PCR; TCRdb's table is partial and in-frame only. The sample shows roughly 130,000 clones, roughly 90% of them seen only once. Sequencing was performed on PBMCs. These receptors originate from a young man in good health and CMV-seronegative. The CDR3 runs from the conserved cysteine through the conserved F or W. The D gene is left open where the match is weak. Clone size is stated in some rows and not others, as once, few, many or a class when expanded.

abundance	v_gene	j_gene	d_gene	CDR3aa	CDR3nt
.	TRBV7-2	TRBJ2-7	.	CASSFRRGEDEQYF	TGTGCCAGCAGCTTTAGAAGGGGCGAGGACGAGCAGTACTTC
.	TRBV9	TRBJ2-7	TRBD1	CASSVEWDRGYEQYF	TGTGCCAGCAGCGTAGAATGGGACAGGGGATACGAGCAGTACTTC
once	TRBV4-1	TRBJ2-3	.	CASSQDTSGPDTQYF	TGCGCCAGCAGCCAAGATACGAGCGGGCCAGATACGCAGTATTTT
.	TRBV7-9	TRBJ2-1	.	CASSLYASGNEQFF	TGTGCCAGCAGCTTATACGCCTCCGGGAATGAGCAGTTCTTC
.	TRBV5-1	TRBJ2-7	TRBD2	CASSLVAMLSGVFYEQYF	TGCGCCAGCAGCCTTGTAGCTATGCTAAGCGGGGTCTTCTACGAGCAGTACTTC
once	TRBV30	TRBJ1-1	.	CAGTGNTEAFF	TGTGCCGGAACAGGTAACACTGAAGCTTTCTTT
.	TRBV18	TRBJ2-3	TRBD2	CASSKGPPSGSKDTQYF	TGTGCCAGCTCAAAGGGGCCTCCTAGCGGGAGTAAGGATACGCAGTATTTT
.	TRBV7-2	TRBJ2-7	.	CASSFEGGKQYF	TGTGCCAGCAGCTTTGAGGGAGGCAAGCAGTACTTC
.	TRBV10-3	TRBJ2-7	TRBD2	CAITRLADTYEQYF	TGTGCCATCACCCGACTAGCGGACACCTACGAGCAGTACTTC
.	TRBV7-9	TRBJ1-2	.	CASSLDVPGGYTF	TGTGCCAGCAGCTTAGATGTTCCGGGGGGCTACACCTTC
.	TRBV6-5	TRBJ2-3	.	CASSGTYTQYF	TGTGCCAGCAGTGGCACCTATACGCAGTATTTT
.	TRBV10-1	TRBJ2-3	TRBD2	CATQSSSGTSTDTQYF	TGCGCCACCCAGTCGTCTAGCGGGACTAGCACAGATACGCAGTATTTT
.	TRBV18	TRBJ1-2	.	CASSPITAEPYGYTF	TGTGCCAGCTCACCCATCACAGCGGAGCCTTATGGCTACACCTTC
.	TRBV6-5	TRBJ2-1	TRBD2	CASSYSGTSVNEQFF	TGTGCCAGCAGTTACTCTGGGACTAGCGTCAATGAGCAGTTCTTC
.	TRBV5-6	TRBJ1-3	.	CASSSTDGLPSGNTIYF	TGTGCCAGCAGCTCGACCGACGGACTACCCTCTGGAAACACCATATATTTT
.	TRBV6-6	TRBJ1-2	TRBD1	CASSYVGDSRGGYTF	TGTGCCAGCAGTTACGTTGGGGACAGCCGAGGGGGCTACACCTTC
.	TRBV2	TRBJ2-2	TRBD2	CASRGGDTGELFF	TGTGCCAGCAGGGGAGGGGACACCGGGGAGCTGTTTTTT
.	TRBV7-3	TRBJ2-1	.	CASSFSSTYNEQFF	TGTGCCAGCAGCTTTTCCAGTACCTACAATGAGCAGTTCTTC
few	TRBV25-1	TRBJ1-2	TRBD1	CASSDRGYGYTF	TGTGCCAGCAGCGACAGGGGCTATGGCTACACCTTC
.	TRBV5-1	TRBJ1-1	.	CASSLLDRSNTEAFF	TGCGCCAGCAGCTTACTTGACAGGAGCAACACTGAAGCTTTCTTT
.	TRBV6-1	TRBJ2-7	TRBD2	CASSDRTSGSSYEQYF	TGTGCCAGCAGTGACAGGACTAGCGGGAGCTCCTACGAGCAGTACTTC
.	TRBV7-2	TRBJ2-1	TRBD2	CASSLRGLAGGSSYNEQFF	TGTGCCAGCAGCCTGAGGGGACTAGCGGGAGGCAGCTCCTACAATGAGCAGTTCTTC
.	TRBV2	TRBJ2-7	.	CASTGPSTYEQYF	TGTGCCAGTACAGGACCTTCAACCTACGAGCAGTACTTC
.	TRBV7-2	TRBJ2-3	.	CASSFSSGDTQYF	TGTGCCAGCAGCTTCTCCTCCGGAGATACGCAGTATTTT
.	TRBV6-5	TRBJ1-5	.	CASSLHREEPQHF	TGTGCCAGCAGCCTACACCGGGAGGAGCCCCAGCATTTT
.	TRBV9	TRBJ1-1	TRBD1	CASRGQGRAEAFF	TGTGCCAGCCGGGGACAGGGTCGAGCTGAAGCTTTCTTT
.	TRBV19	TRBJ2-1	.	CASSMRLESYNEQFF	TGTGCCAGTAGTATGCGACTCGAGTCCTACAATGAGCAGTTCTTC
.	TRBV5-1	TRBJ2-3	TRBD2	CASLPGLGLLDTQYF	TGCGCCAGTCTGCCGGGACTAGGCCTACTAGATACGCAGTATTTT
.	TRBV4-1	TRBJ1-1	.	CASQGSTEAFF	TGCGCCAGCCAGGGGAGCACTGAAGCTTTCTTT
.	TRBV5-6	TRBJ2-7	TRBD2	CASSALAENYEQYF	TGTGCCAGCAGCGCCCTAGCGGAAAACTACGAGCAGTACTTC
.	TRBV5-5	TRBJ2-6	.	CASSLRGGGANVLTF	TGTGCCAGCAGCTTGAGGGGTGGTGGGGCCAACGTCCTGACTTTC
.	TRBV6-1	TRBJ1-2	TRBD1	CASTTGTAPNGYTF	TGTGCCAGCACCACTGGGACAGCGCCCAATGGCTACACCTTC
.	TRBV29-1	TRBJ2-2	TRBD1	CSPRTGGFHTGELFF	TGCAGCCCCCGGACAGGGGGTTTTCACACCGGGGAGCTGTTTTTT
.	TRBV2	TRBJ2-6	TRBD1	CASSDEGQGAGGANVLTF	TGTGCCAGCAGTGATGAGGGACAGGGGGCAGGTGGGGCCAACGTCCTGACTTTC
.	TRBV9	TRBJ1-1	TRBD1	CASSVSGQVPRAAFF	TGTGCCAGCAGCGTATCCGGACAGGTCCCCCGTGCAGCTTTCTTT
.	TRBV29-1	TRBJ1-2	.	CSVFDGYTF	TGCAGCGTTTTCGATGGCTACACCTTC
.	TRBV9	TRBJ2-6	TRBD1	CASSALQGAGANVLTF	TGTGCCAGCAGCGCCCTGCAGGGGGCCGGGGCCAACGTCCTGACTTTC
.	TRBV27	TRBJ1-5	.	CASSLSTGDQPQHF	TGTGCCAGCAGTTTATCAACAGGAGATCAGCCCCAGCATTTT
.	TRBV2	TRBJ2-7	.	CASSEVTQFLYF	TGTGCCAGCAGTGAAGTCACGCAGTTTCTGTACTTC
.	TRBV2	TRBJ2-1	TRBD2	CASRETAGNEQFF	TGTGCCAGCAGGGAAACAGCGGGGAATGAGCAGTTCTTC
.	TRBV7-3	TRBJ2-7	TRBD2	CASSSSGREAGYEQYF	TGTGCCAGCAGCTCCTCCGGGCGGGAGGCCGGGTACGAGCAGTACTTC
.	TRBV4-2	TRBJ2-1	TRBD2	CASSQDWTSGRTASYNEQFF	TGTGCCAGCAGCCAAGATTGGACTAGCGGGAGAACGGCCTCCTACAATGAGCAGTTCTTC
.	TRBV7-2	TRBJ1-3	.	CASSPTGYSGNTIYF	TGTGCCAGCAGCCCGACCGGGTATTCTGGAAACACCATATATTTT
few	TRBV6-5	TRBJ2-7	.	CASTRGPSYEQYF	TGTGCCAGTACACGGGGTCCCTCCTACGAGCAGTACTTC
few	TRBV30	TRBJ1-5	.	CAWSLGRVRNQPQHF	TGTGCCTGGAGTCTAGGGAGAGTCCGCAATCAGCCCCAGCATTTT
once	TRBV18	TRBJ2-7	.	CASSPTSRAGSYEQYF	TGTGCCAGCTCACCAACCTCCAGGGCTGGTTCCTACGAGCAGTACTTC
.	TRBV5-1	TRBJ2-2	TRBD2	CASSFSISGRADGELFF	TGCGCCAGCAGCTTTTCCATTAGCGGGAGGGCCGACGGGGAGCTGTTTTTT
.	TRBV2	TRBJ2-2	.	CASSEIGAGELFF	TGTGCCAGCAGTGAAATCGGTGCCGGGGAGCTGTTTTTT
.	TRBV18	TRBJ2-3	.	CASSPEGLGTDTQYF	TGTGCCAGCTCACCGGAGGGGCTCGGAACAGATACGCAGTATTTT
.	TRBV6-5	TRBJ2-1	.	CASSPPGDGYNEQFF	TGTGCCAGCAGTCCGCCGGGGGACGGCTACAATGAGCAGTTCTTC
once	TRBV29-1	TRBJ2-5	.	CSVSLGETQYF	TGCAGCGTTTCGCTCGGAGAGACCCAGTACTTC
.	TRBV6-1	TRBJ2-7	.	CASRETSSYEQYF	TGTGCCAGCAGAGAGACTAGCTCCTACGAGCAGTACTTC
.	TRBV18	TRBJ2-5	TRBD2	CASSPNRLAEETQYF	TGTGCCAGCTCACCAAATAGACTAGCGGAAGAGACCCAGTACTTC
.	TRBV2	TRBJ2-1	TRBD2	CASRGTSGRNEQFF	TGTGCCAGCAGGGGGACTAGCGGGAGAAATGAGCAGTTCTTC
.	TRBV6-5	TRBJ1-1	.	CASSPYPYGGTEAFF	TGTGCCAGCAGCCCGTACCCATACGGTGGCACTGAAGCTTTCTTT
.	TRBV7-2	TRBJ1-1	.	CASSRQKNTEAFF	TGTGCCAGCAGCCGACAGAAGAACACTGAAGCTTTCTTT
.	TRBV28	TRBJ2-5	TRBD1	CASSTGTGVGETQYF	TGTGCCAGCAGCACCGGGACAGGGGTTGGAGAGACCCAGTACTTC